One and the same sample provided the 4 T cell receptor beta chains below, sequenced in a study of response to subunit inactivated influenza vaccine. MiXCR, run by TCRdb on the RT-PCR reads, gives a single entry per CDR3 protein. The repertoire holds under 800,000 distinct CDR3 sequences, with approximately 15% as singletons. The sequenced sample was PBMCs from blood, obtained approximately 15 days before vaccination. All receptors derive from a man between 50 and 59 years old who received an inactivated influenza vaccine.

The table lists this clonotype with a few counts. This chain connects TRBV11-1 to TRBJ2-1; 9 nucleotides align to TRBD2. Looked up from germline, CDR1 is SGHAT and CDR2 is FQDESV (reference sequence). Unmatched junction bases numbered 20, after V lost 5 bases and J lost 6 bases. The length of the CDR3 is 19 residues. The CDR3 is CASSPSGGGAKGFSNEQFF. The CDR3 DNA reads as TGTGCCAGCAGCCCCTCGGGCGGGGGGGCCAAAGGTTTTTCCAATGAGCAGTTCTTC.

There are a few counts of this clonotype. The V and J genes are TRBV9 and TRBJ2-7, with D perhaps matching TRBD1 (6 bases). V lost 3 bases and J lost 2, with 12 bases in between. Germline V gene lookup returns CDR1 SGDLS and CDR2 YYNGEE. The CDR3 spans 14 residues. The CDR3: CASSGGQNPYEQYF. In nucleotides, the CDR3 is TGTGCCAGCAGCGGGGGGCAGAATCCCTACGAGCAGTACTTC.

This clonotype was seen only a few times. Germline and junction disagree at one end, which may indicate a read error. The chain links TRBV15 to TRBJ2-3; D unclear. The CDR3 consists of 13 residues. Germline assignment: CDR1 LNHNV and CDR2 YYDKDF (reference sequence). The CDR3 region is CATSGDLPDTQYF. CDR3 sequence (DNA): TGTGCCACCAGCGGAGATCTACCAGATACGCAGTATTTT.

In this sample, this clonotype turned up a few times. CDR3 in amino acids: CSARDSGVGNQPQHF. In nucleotides, the CDR3 is TGCAGTGCTAGAGATAGTGGAGTGGGCAATCAGCCCCAGCATTTT. The genes are TRBV20-1 and TRBJ1-5; D is unclear. CDR3 length: 15 residues. Trimming pared 0 bases from V and 2 bases from J, leaving 11 bases between. Germline V lookup: CDR1 DFQATT, CDR2 SNEGSKA (reference sequence).